The 24 T cell receptor beta chains below all came from one sample that was sequenced in a study of T-cell memory formation after mild COVID-19. TCRdb re-called the 5' RACE reads with MiXCR, one entry per CDR3 protein. Seen here are roughly 600,000 distinct CDR3 sequences, over 15% observed once, and the top ten hold around 11%. Sequences were obtained from PBMCs or a T cell subset sorted from them (not recorded which). These receptors were obtained from an adult woman who had mild COVID-19 (a few samples of this study predate the infection). Cell type and time point are not known.

The count of this clonotype is one. This chain links TRBV24-1 with TRBJ2-1; 10 nucleotides line up with TRBD1. Germline values: CDR1 KGHDR, CDR2 SFDVKD. The CDR3 is made up of 16 amino acids. V lost 4 bases to trimming and J lost 7 bases; unmatched junction nucleotides: 9. CDR3 sequence: CATSDLGQGLRNEQFF. CDR3 DNA sequence: TGTGCCACCAGTGACCTGGGACAGGGGTTGCGAAATGAGCAGTTCTTC.

The table lists this clonotype with a few counts. The V gene is TRBV28, the J gene TRBJ1-5, with D hard to call. Germline assignment: CDR1 MDHEN and CDR2 SYDVKM. The CDR3 sequence is 13 residues long. V was clipped by 7 bases and J by 7 bases, with 14 bases between them. DNA of the CDR3: TGTGCCAGCATGGAGGGTGTAGGGCAGCCCCAGCATTTT. This gives the protein CASMEGVGQPQHF.

The rearrangement links TRBV5-1 to TRBJ1-1; TRBD1 matches 10 bases. With 4 bases clipped from V and 5 bases from J, the junction kept 8 bases outside the gene matches. Germline-derived CDR1 and CDR2 are SGHRS and YFSETQ. The CDR3 is made up of 15 amino acids. In DNA form, the CDR3 reads TGCGCCAGCAGCCCAGGGACAGGGGAATCGACTGAAGCTTTCTTT. Translation gives CASSPGTGESTEAFF.

CDR3 sequence: CASSLSHGNEKLFF. CDR3 coding DNA: TGTGCCAGCAGCCTCAGCCACGGGAATGAAAAACTGTTTTTT. The chain is built from TRBV9 and TRBJ1-4; D is uncertain. The length of the CDR3 is 14 residues. Between the trimmed V and J ends, which lost 4 bases and 5 bases, there was a span of 12 bases. Germline CDR1 and CDR2: SGDLS and YYNGEE. The complete variable domain, with remaining parts taken from reference TRBV9 and TRBJ1-4, reads DSGVTQTPKHLITATGQRVTLRCSPRSGDLSVYWYQQSLDQGLQFLIQYYNGEERAKGNILERFSAQQFPDLHSELNLSSLELGDSALYFCASSLSHGNEKLFFGSGTQLSVL.

In its sample, this clonotype was seen a few times. This rearrangement joins TRBV6-5 to TRBJ1-2; tentatively, D is TRBD1 (5 bases). Trimming stripped 4 bases from V and 4 bases from J, with 16 bases between. The CDR3 has 15 amino acids. Germline V gene data show CDR1 as MNHEY and CDR2 as SVGAGI. The CDR3 sequence is CASSFTGSLGYGYTF. The CDR3 DNA sequence: TGTGCCAGCAGTTTTACAGGATCCTTGGGCTATGGCTACACCTTC.

The chain recombines TRBV3-1 with TRBJ2-7; TRBD2 aligns across 9 bases. Germline values: CDR1 LGHDT, CDR2 YNNKEL (reference sequence). The CDR3 consists of 16 residues. V dropped 1 base and J dropped 5; count of bases not matched to a gene: 9. The DNA of the CDR3 is TGTGCCAGCAGCCAAGCTCGGCGGGAGGGTGCCGACGAGCAGTACTTC. Its translation is CASSQARREGADEQYF.

The chain links TRBV7-9 to TRBJ2-1; D is unresolved. Between the trimmed V and J ends, which lost 4 bases and 2 bases, there was a span of 12 bases. The CDR3 is 15 amino acids. Germline lookup yields CDR1 SEHNR and CDR2 FQNEAQ (reference sequence). For the CDR3, the DNA is TGTGCCAGCAGCTCCGATGGCGGAGCCTACAATGAGCAGTTCTTC. This gives the protein CASSSDGGAYNEQFF.

The chain links TRBV20-1 to TRBJ2-3; D remains unclear. Trimming took off 7 bases at V and 7 bases at J, with 9 bases between the two ends. The CDR3 runs 10 residues. Germline assignment: CDR1 DFQATT and CDR2 SNEGSKA (reference sequence). CDR3 DNA: TGCAGTGGTCTGGGCAATACGCAGTATTTT. Translated: CSGLGNTQYF.

The chain has TRBV12-3 or TRBV12-4 and TRBJ1-2; D uncertain. V was trimmed by 1 base and J by 0 bases, leaving 9 bases between them. This CDR3 has 15 residues. For the CDR3, the DNA is TGTGCCAGCAGTTTAGAAGGATGGACTAACTATGGCTACACCTTC. This gives the protein CASSLEGWTNYGYTF.

This clonotype was seen more than once but under ten times. The chain joins TRBV29-1 to TRBJ1-2; no definite D call. V gave up 7 bases and J gave up 4 bases, with 10 bases separating them. Germline CDR1 is SQVTM and CDR2 is ANQGSEA. The CDR3 is made up of 11 amino acids. Here the CDR3 reads CSARGFYGYTF. The CDR3 bases are TGCAGCGCACGGGGATTCTATGGCTACACCTTC.

This clonotype showed up just a few times. V is TRBV24-1 and J is TRBJ1-1; weak D call: TRBD1 (5 bases). This CDR3 spans 13 amino acids. Per germline, CDR1 KGHDR and CDR2 SFDVKD. Trimming pared 8 bases from V and 4 bases from J, leaving 13 bases between. CDR3 residues: CATIIGGSTEAFF. For the CDR3, the DNA is TGTGCCACCATTATTGGGGGTAGCACTGAAGCTTTCTTT.

V and J are TRBV29-1 and TRBJ2-3; 7 bases align to TRBD1. The CDR3 sequence is 13 residues long. Per the germline V gene, CDR1 is SQVTM and CDR2 is ANQGSEA. The J segment lost 2 bases and the V segment lost 6 bases, leaving 5 bases of the junction unmatched. In DNA form, the CDR3 reads TGCAGCGTCTCTACAGGGGCCACAGATACGCAGTATTTT. It is translated as CSVSTGATDTQYF.

This clonotype was counted only a few times. CDR3 sequence: CASSLTGTAGYTF. The CDR3 DNA sequence: TGTGCCAGCAGCTTAACTGGGACTGCAGGCTACACCTTC. V gene TRBV7-3 combines with J gene TRBJ1-2; D is possibly TRBD1 (5 bases). Deletions cut 0 bases from V and 8 bases from J, with 10 bases between. CDR3 length equals 13 residues. Germline V gene sequence: CDR1 SGHTA, CDR2 FQGTGA.

This clonotype was seen ten or more times. J is TRBJ2-1 and V is TRBV15, with D possibly TRBD2 on 5 matching bases. CDR1 LNHNV and CDR2 YYDKDF come from the germline V gene (reference sequence). The CDR3 spans 13 residues. The V end lost 6 bases, the J end lost 1 base, and 7 bases lay between the germline ends. The CDR3 bases are TGTGCCACCAGGGACTCTTCCTACAATGAGCAGTTCTTC. Protein: CATRDSSYNEQFF.

V is TRBV5-1 and J is TRBJ1-1; weak D call: TRBD1 (6 bases). The CDR3 covers 15 residues. Germline loops: CDR1 SGHRS, CDR2 YFSETQ. The V gene lost 1 base and the J gene lost 0 bases, with 10 bases spanning the gap. CDR3 DNA sequence: TGCGCCAGCAGCTTGACAGGGTCCATGAACACTGAAGCTTTCTTT. Translated: CASSLTGSMNTEAFF.

The rearrangement links TRBV11-2 to TRBJ1-6; D gene unclear. Germline CDR1 is SGHAT and CDR2 is FQNNGV. This CDR3 comprises 16 residues. Deletions cut 4 bases from V and 10 bases from J, with 20 bases between. The CDR3 DNA reads TGTGCCAGCAGCTGGAAAGGGCAGGAGAAGAGGTCACCCCTCCACTTT. It codes for CASSWKGQEKRSPLHF.

This clonotype appeared a few times. V gene TRBV20-1 combines with J gene TRBJ1-6; 7 positions agree with TRBD1. This CDR3 has 16 amino acids. J was trimmed by 4 bases and V by 0 bases; bases with no gene match: 6. The V gene's germline CDR1 is DFQATT and CDR2 SNEGSKA (reference sequence). CDR3 region: CSARDGSRGYNSPLHF. The CDR3 DNA reads as TGCAGTGCTAGAGATGGGTCCAGGGGGTATAATTCACCCCTCCACTTT.

The chain couples TRBV4-3 to TRBJ2-7, with 9 bases identical to TRBD1. J gave up 0 bases and V 7 bases, and 7 bases lay outside the gene matches. Germline-derived CDR1 and CDR2 are LGHNA and YSLEER. The CDR3 has 15 amino acids. The CDR3 sequence is CASTRDRGNSYEQYF. CDR3 coding DNA: TGCGCCAGCACCAGAGACAGGGGGAACTCCTACGAGCAGTACTTC.

This clonotype was detected a few times. The chain couples TRBV7-9 to TRBJ2-7, with TRBD1 identical over 7 bases. Germline loops: CDR1 SEHNR, CDR2 FQNEAQ (reference sequence). J gave up 5 bases and V 5 bases, and 6 bases lay outside the gene matches. The CDR3 loop spans 13 amino acids. CDR3 nucleotides: TGTGCCAGCAGCCCGACAGGGTTCGACGAGCAGTACTTC. It specifies CASSPTGFDEQYF.

Only a few counts were recorded for this clonotype. The chain links TRBV6-5 to TRBJ1-4; D remains unclear. The germline CDR1 and CDR2 sequences are MNHEY and SVGAGI. The CDR3 spans 14 residues. V lost 2 bases, J lost 10 bases, and 14 bases lay in between. The CDR3 DNA reads as TGTGCCAGCAGTTACGACACCGGCCTGGGAAAACTGTTTTTT. This gives the protein CASSYDTGLGKLFF.

This clonotype has just a few counts. The chain links TRBV4-3 to TRBJ1-2; no reliable D call. Trimming stripped 0 bases from V and 8 bases from J, with 16 bases between. The CDR3 is 15 amino acids. CDR1 is LGHNA and CDR2 is YSLEER in the germline V gene. Here the CDR3 reads CASSQEGSRVGGYTF. The CDR3 DNA sequence: TGCGCCAGCAGCCAAGAAGGCTCTAGGGTAGGAGGCTACACCTTC.

The V gene is TRBV24-1, the J gene TRBJ2-5, with 7 bases identical to TRBD1. Germline CDR1 is KGHDR and CDR2 is SFDVKD. This CDR3 comprises 14 residues. V gave up 3 bases and J gave up 5 bases; unmatched junction bases: 5. The CDR3 DNA reads as TGTGCCACCAGTGATGACAGGGTTCGGGAGACCCAGTACTTC. Its protein product is CATSDDRVRETQYF.

The V call is TRBV12-3 or TRBV12-4, the J call TRBJ1-6; no reliable D call. Trimming removed 6 bases at V and 8 bases at J, with 11 bases between. The CDR3 is 13 amino acids. This CDR3 reads CASRLSWDSPLHF. The CDR3 DNA follows: TGTGCCAGCAGGCTATCTTGGGATTCACCCCTCCACTTT.

This clonotype was found a few times. The chain links TRBV21-1 to TRBJ2-1; TRBD2 is the table's D call and was not checked against the DNA. TRBV21-1 is a known pseudogene. The CDR3 loop spans 15 amino acids. CDR3 residues: CASRPLANHYNEQFF. The CDR3 DNA reads TGTGCCAGCCGGCCACTAGCGAACCATTACAATGAGCAGTTCTTC.